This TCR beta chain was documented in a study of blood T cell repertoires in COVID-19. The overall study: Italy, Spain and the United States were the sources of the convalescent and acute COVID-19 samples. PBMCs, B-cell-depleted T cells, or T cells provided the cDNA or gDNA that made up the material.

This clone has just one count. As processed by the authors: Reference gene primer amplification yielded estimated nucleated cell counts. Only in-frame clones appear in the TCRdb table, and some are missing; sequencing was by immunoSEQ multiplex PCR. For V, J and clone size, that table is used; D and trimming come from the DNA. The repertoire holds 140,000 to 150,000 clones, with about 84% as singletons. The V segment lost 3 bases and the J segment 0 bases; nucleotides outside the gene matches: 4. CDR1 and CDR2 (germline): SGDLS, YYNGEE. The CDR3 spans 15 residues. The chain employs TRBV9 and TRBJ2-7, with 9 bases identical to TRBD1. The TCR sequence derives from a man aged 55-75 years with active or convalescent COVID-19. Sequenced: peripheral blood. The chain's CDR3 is CASSERQGDSYEQYF. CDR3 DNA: TGTGCCAGCAGCGAGAGACAGGGGGACTCCTACGAGCAGTACTTC.